The 10 T cell receptor beta chains in this list originate from one sample, sequenced in a study of CD8+ T cells in alopecia areata. Cells from pooled cutaneous lymph nodes were sorted by CD4, CD8alpha, NKG2D, NKG2ACE and other markers. RNA was extracted and reverse transcribed into cDNA as the sequencing template. Profiled with immunoSEQ multiplex PCR; TCRdb holds only in-frame clones, not every one. Singletons are absent from the sample, which has about 270,000 clones. What was sequenced was CD4+ T cells sorted from a lymph node. The origin of the receptors is a C3H/HeJ mouse with alopecia areata. The MHC haplotype of this mouse line is H2-k.

This clone has just a few counts. Gene names and germline refer to mouse. CDR3 amino acids: CASSGTGFNSPLYF. CDR3 DNA (partial): TGTGCCAGCAGTGGGACAGGGTTCAATTCGCCC. V usage is TRBV13-1 and J usage is TRBJ1-6; 8 bases are shared with TRBD1. The read ends 3 residues shy of where the CDR3 ends; the end is completed using the germline J gene. TRBJ1-6 is assigned to the ORF class and has an uncertain function. V lost 3 bases, J lost 7 bases, and 3 bases stayed unmatched. There are 14 residues in the CDR3. Germline loops: CDR1 NSHNY, CDR2 SYGAGN.

This clone has only a few counts. The gene names given are mouse names. The read falls 4 residues short of the CDR3 end, and the missing part is taken from the germline J gene. The chain couples TRBV13-3 to TRBJ2-5; the match to TRBD2 covers 9 bases. Germline CDR1 NNHDY, CDR2 SYVADS. This CDR3 comprises 16 residues. V was clipped by 3 bases and J by 0 bases; unmatched bases: 5. CDR3 bases read: TGTGCCAGCAGTGGCTTGGGACTGGGTAACCAAGAC. Translating it yields CASSGLGLGNQD. Given in full, the CDR3 is CASSGLGLGNQDTQYF. Full variable domain (remainder filled in from reference TRBV13-3 and TRBJ2-5): EAAVTQSPRSKVAVTGGKVTLSCHQTNNHDYMYWYRQDTGHGLRLIHYSYVADSTEKGDIPDGYKASRPSQENFSLILELASLSQTAVYFCASSGLGLGNQDTQYFGPGTRLLVL.

The table lists this clone with a few counts. Mouse names are used for the genes. Read data end 4 residues before the CDR3 end; the end is taken from the germline J gene. The rearrangement joins TRBV13-1 to TRBJ2-7; TRBD2 aligns across 10 bases. Germline trimming cut 6 bases from V and 2 bases from J; bases unmatched to any gene: 5. Per germline, CDR1 NSHNY and CDR2 SYGAGN. The CDR3 spans 14 residues. The CDR3 is CASTLGLGTYEQYF. The covered CDR3 bases are TGTGCCAGCACCCTGGGACTGGGGACCTAT.

A remark on this clone: The gene symbols are mouse symbols. The read halts 4 residues ahead of the CDR3 end, with the missing end drawn from the germline J gene. Within the sample, other DNA sequences also encode this same CDR3. The chain links TRBV19 to TRBJ2-5; D might be TRBD1 (6 bases). The germline V gene has CDR1 FNHDT and CDR2 SITEND (reference sequence). There are 14 residues in the CDR3. V was clipped by 5 bases and J by 1 base, with 11 bases between them. Incomplete CDR3 DNA: TGTGCCAGCAGCCCCGGGACATACCAAGAC. Translated, it gives CASSPGTYQD. In full, the CDR3 is CASSPGTYQDTQYF. The full variable domain, completed using reference TRBV19 and TRBJ2-5, is GGIITQTPKFLIGQEGQKLTLKCQQNFNHDTMYWYRQDSGKGLRLIYYSITENDLQKGDLSEGYDASREKKSSFSLTVTSAQKNEMAVFLCASSPGTYQDTQYFGPGTRLLVL.

To note about this clone: Each gene name is a mouse one. The CDR3 end lies 4 residues beyond the end of the read and is filled in from the germline J gene. The chain is built from TRBV1 and TRBJ2-2; D not certain. Germline CDR1 and CDR2: NSQYPW and LRSPGD (reference sequence). The CDR3 extends over 15 amino acids. V was clipped by 0 bases and J by 1 base, with 6 bases between them. CDR3 DNA (partial): TGCACCTGCAGTGCAGAAGGTGAAAACACCGGG. Amino acid sequence: CTCSAEGENTG. The complete CDR3 sequence is CTCSAEGENTGQLYF. The full variable domain, in which reference TRBV1 and TRBJ2-2 provide the parts outside the CDR3, is VTLLEQNPRWRLVPRGQAVNLRCILKNSQYPWMSWYQQDLQKQLQWLFTLRSPGDKEVKSLPGADYLATRVTDTELRLQVANMSQGRTLYCTCSAEGENTGQLYFGEGSKLTVL.

As for this clone: The gene names here belong to mouse. The CDR3 end lies 4 residues beyond the end of the read and is filled in from the germline J gene. Other DNA sequences from this sample encode an identical CDR3 as well. This chain joins TRBV13-3 and TRBJ2-3; 9 bases map to TRBD2. From germline, CDR1 is NNHDY and CDR2 SYVADS. With V trimmed by 8 bases and J by 2 bases, 3 bases remained unmatched. This CDR3 spans 13 amino acids. The CDR3 loop is CASWGGVAETLYF. The sequenced CDR3 bases are TGTGCCAGTTGGGGGGGCGTTGCAGAA.

This clone has more than one count but fewer than ten. Gene labels here are mouse ones. The sequenced fragment ends 4 residues before the CDR3 boundary, so the rest is inferred from the germline J gene. The identical CDR3 is also encoded by other nucleotide sequences in the sample. The rearrangement links TRBV31 to TRBJ2-3; D is possibly TRBD2 (5 bases). The CDR3 covers 14 residues. Germline V CDR1 and CDR2: GKSSPN, SITVG. Trimming took off 0 bases at V and 0 bases at J, with 7 bases between the two ends. CDR3 DNA (partial): TGTGCCTGGAGTCTATCTGGGAGTGCAGAA. It translates to CAWSLSGSAE. The whole CDR3 protein is CAWSLSGSAETLYF.

Only a few counts were recorded for this clone. The gene names given are mouse names. The read halts 4 residues ahead of the CDR3 end, with the missing end drawn from the germline J gene. Other DNA sequences in the sample encode the same CDR3. The chain links TRBV13-3 to TRBJ2-2; TRBD1 matches 7 bases. Looked up from germline, CDR1 is NNHDY and CDR2 is SYVADS. This CDR3 comprises 15 residues. Unmatched junction bases numbered 2, after V lost 3 bases and J lost 0 bases. The part of the CDR3 DNA that was read is TGTGCCAGCAGTGTCGGGACAGCAAACACCGGG. Amino acid sequence: CASSVGTANTG. The whole CDR3 reads CASSVGTANTGQLYF.

Comment on this clone: Germline and genes here are mouse. The read falls 4 residues short of the CDR3 end, and the missing part is taken from the germline J gene. The chain joins TRBV17 to TRBJ2-1; 9 positions agree with TRBD2. The CDR3 consists of 16 residues. Germline V lookup: CDR1 MNHDT, CDR2 YYDKIL. The V and J ends lost 0 bases and 2 bases, in that order; junction bases with no gene match: 2. The CDR3: CASSRDWGGDYAEQFF. CDR3 DNA (partial): TGTGCTAGCAGTAGAGACTGGGGGGGAGACTATGCT.

This clone was counted a few times. Each gene name is a mouse one. The read is 4 residues too short to cover the CDR3 end, so that end is filled in from the germline J gene. The V call is TRBV14, the J call TRBJ2-3, with TRBD2 matching 7 bases. Germline loops: CDR1 SGHDT, CDR2 FRDEAV. Trimming took 3 bases from V and 0 from J; bases not matched to a gene: 1. The CDR3 extends over 14 amino acids. The sequenced CDR3 bases are TGTGCCAGCAGTTCGACTGGGAGTGCAGAA. Translation: CASSSTGSAE. From start to end, the CDR3 is CASSSTGSAETLYF.